Below, 8 T cell receptor beta chains from the same sample are listed, as sequenced in a study of blood T cell repertoires in COVID-19. Repertoires were generated with immunoSEQ multiplex PCR, while TCRdb's copy carries only in-frame clones and drops some. The data contain about 200,000 clones, about 81% of them singletons. The sequencing sample was made of peripheral blood. These receptors were collected from a woman of 80 years or more with COVID-19, enrolled during active disease.

This rearrangement joins TRBV5-4 to TRBJ1-6; TRBD1 might be the D (6 bases). Germline loops: CDR1 SGHNT, CDR2 YYREEE (reference sequence). The V end lost 8 bases, the J end lost 9 bases, and 27 bases lay between the germline ends. The CDR3 contains 17 residues. The CDR3, as DNA: TGTGCCAGTAACCAAATGACTCAGGGGTCAAGGATTTCACCCCTCCACTTT. Translating it yields CASNQMTQGSRISPLHF.

This clone is a singleton in its sample. The chain has TRBV18 and TRBJ1-1; D may be TRBD1 (5 bases). This CDR3 comprises 15 residues. Trimming took 0 bases from V and 1 from J, leaving 9 bases between them. The germline CDR1 and CDR2 sequences are KGHSH and LQKENI. CDR3 nucleotide sequence: TGTGCCAGCTCACCACCGCCCGGGGGGAACACTGAAGCTTTCTTT. This codes for CASSPPPGGNTEAFF.

The genes are TRBV19 and TRBJ2-2; D ambiguous. Germline values: CDR1 LNHDA, CDR2 SQIVND (reference sequence). CDR3 length: 14 amino acids. V was cut by 3 bases and J by 2 bases, with 7 bases left in between. DNA of the CDR3: TGTGCCAGTAGTATTGTCTCTAACACCGGGGAGCTGTTTTTT. Translated, it gives CASSIVSNTGELFF.

The J gene is TRBJ2-1, the V gene TRBV7-9; TRBD1 is a possible D gene (6 bases). The ends were cut back, 3 bases at V and 4 bases at J, with 19 bases in the middle. The CDR3 has 17 residues. Germline V gene data show CDR1 as SEHNR and CDR2 as FQNEAQ (reference sequence). This chain's CDR3 is CASSFSRQGIQYNEQFF. The CDR3 nucleotides are TGTGCCAGCAGCTTTAGTCGCCAGGGGATTCAGTACAATGAGCAGTTCTTC.

This chain uses TRBV6-2 or TRBV6-3 with TRBJ1-1; TRBD1 matches 9 bases. Germline CDR1 and CDR2: MNHEY and SVGEGT. Trimming cost V 4 bases and J 3 bases; bases outside gene matches: 3. This CDR3 has 14 amino acids. CDR3 coding DNA: TGTGCCAGCAGTTCAACAGGGGGCGACACTGAAGCTTTCTTT. The encoded protein is CASSSTGGDTEAFF.

This chain connects TRBV21-1 to TRBJ1-2. TRBV21-1 is marked as a pseudogene. The CDR3 consists of 16 residues. The CDR3, as DNA: TGTGCCAGCAGCAAGGCGGGGGGACGGGGGGGCTATGGCTACACCTTC. This codes for CASSKAGGRGGYGYTF.

The CDR3 DNA reads TGTGCCAGCTCACCCCTAGCGGGGGGCATTTCTAGCACAGATACGCAGTATTTT. The encoded protein is CASSPLAGGISSTDTQYF. This chain uses TRBV18 with TRBJ2-3; 11 nucleotides match TRBD2. This CDR3 region has 18 residues. Germline V gene lookup returns CDR1 KGHSH and CDR2 LQKENI. The J segment lost 0 bases and the V segment lost 3 bases, leaving 8 bases of the junction unmatched.

V gene TRBV7-9 combines with J gene TRBJ2-1, with D perhaps matching TRBD1 (5 bases). Trimming stripped 5 bases from V and 3 bases from J, with 17 bases between. This CDR3 has 16 residues. Germline loops: CDR1 SEHNR, CDR2 FQNEAQ (reference sequence). CDR3 DNA sequence: TGTGCCAGCAGCCGCCACCAGACAGCCTTCTACAATGAGCAGTTCTTC. Residues: CASSRHQTAFYNEQFF.